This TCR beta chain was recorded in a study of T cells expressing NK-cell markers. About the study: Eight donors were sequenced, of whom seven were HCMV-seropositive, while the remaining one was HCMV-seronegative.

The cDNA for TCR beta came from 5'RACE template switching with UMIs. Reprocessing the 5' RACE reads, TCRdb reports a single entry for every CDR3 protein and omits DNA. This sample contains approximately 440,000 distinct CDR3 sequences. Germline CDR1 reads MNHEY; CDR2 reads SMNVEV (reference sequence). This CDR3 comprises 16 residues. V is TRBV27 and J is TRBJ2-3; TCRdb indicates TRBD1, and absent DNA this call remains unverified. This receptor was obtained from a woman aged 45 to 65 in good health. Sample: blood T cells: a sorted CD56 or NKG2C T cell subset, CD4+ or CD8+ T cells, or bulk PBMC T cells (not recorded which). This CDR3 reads CASSRYGGPSTDTQYF.